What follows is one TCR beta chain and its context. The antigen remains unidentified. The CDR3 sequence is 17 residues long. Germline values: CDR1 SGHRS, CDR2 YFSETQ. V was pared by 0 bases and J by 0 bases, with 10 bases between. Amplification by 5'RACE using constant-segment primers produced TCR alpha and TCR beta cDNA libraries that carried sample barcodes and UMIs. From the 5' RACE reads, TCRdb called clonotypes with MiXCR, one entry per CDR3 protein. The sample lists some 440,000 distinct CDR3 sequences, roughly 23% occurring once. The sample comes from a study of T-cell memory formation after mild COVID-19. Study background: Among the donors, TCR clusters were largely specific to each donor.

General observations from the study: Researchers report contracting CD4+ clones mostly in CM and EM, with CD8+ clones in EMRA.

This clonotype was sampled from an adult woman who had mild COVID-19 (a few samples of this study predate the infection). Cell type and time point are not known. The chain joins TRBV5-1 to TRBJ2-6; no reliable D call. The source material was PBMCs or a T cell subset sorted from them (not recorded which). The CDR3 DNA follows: TGCGCCAGCAGCTTGGGTCCAGGTAGCTCTGGGGCCAACGTCCTGACTTTC. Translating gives CASSLGPGSSGANVLTF.